This T cell receptor (beta chain) was obtained from a study of T cell clonality in common variable immunodeficiency. Replacement immunoglobulin had been given to every CVID subject for at least one year. Regarding the study as a whole: In common variable immunodeficiency, TCR beta chains reportedly carried fewer deletions and N-nucleotide insertions. Compared with controls, CVID subjects had fewer shared TCRbeta clones.

V gave up 3 bases and J gave up 3 bases, with 15 bases separating them. There are 14 residues in the CDR3. In germline, CDR1 is SQVTM, CDR2 ANQGSEA. Data came from immunoSEQ multiplex PCR; TCRdb stores just in-frame clones and leaves some out. This sample shows tens of thousands of clones and no singletons; roughly 5.5% rests with the ten largest. In its sample, this clone was seen many times. Its antigen remains unidentified. From the germline J gene comes the end of the CDR3, since the read stops 3 residues before it. This TCR derives from a human donor with common variable immunodeficiency. This rearrangement joins TRBV29-1 to TRBJ2-7; tentatively, D is TRBD2 (5 bases). The sequencing sample was made of peripheral blood mononuclear cells. CDR3 bases read: TGCAGCGTTGAGGTTAGTGGGAGCGGCTACGAG. It codes for CSVEVSGSGYE. The CDR3 reads in full as CSVEVSGSGYEQYF.